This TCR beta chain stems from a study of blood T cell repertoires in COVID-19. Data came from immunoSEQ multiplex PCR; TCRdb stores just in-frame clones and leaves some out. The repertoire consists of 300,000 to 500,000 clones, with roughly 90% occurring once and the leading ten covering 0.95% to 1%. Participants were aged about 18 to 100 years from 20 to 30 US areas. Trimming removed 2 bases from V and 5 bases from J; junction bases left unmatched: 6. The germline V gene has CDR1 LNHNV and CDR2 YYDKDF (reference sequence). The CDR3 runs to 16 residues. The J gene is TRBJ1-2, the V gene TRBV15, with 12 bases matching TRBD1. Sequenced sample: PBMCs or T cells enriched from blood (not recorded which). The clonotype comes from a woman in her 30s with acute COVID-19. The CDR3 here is CATSRPPGQGAYGYTF. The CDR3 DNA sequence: TGTGCCACCAGCAGACCACCGGGACAGGGGGCATATGGCTACACCTTC.